These 16 T cell receptor beta chains came from one sample sequenced in a study of blood T cell repertoires in COVID-19. The repertoire was sequenced with immunoSEQ multiplex PCR; TCRdb's copy has only in-frame clones and lacks some. The data hold fewer than 120,000 clones, with 75% to 85% observed a single time. Sequencing input: peripheral blood. These receptors were obtained from a woman aged 55-70 years with acute or convalescent COVID-19.

This clone appeared a few times. V gene TRBV7-9 combines with J gene TRBJ1-5; D gene ambiguous. This CDR3 region has 12 residues. CDR1 and CDR2 from the germline V gene are SEHNR and FQNEAQ (reference sequence). The V gene lost 0 bases and the J gene lost 6 bases, with 3 bases spanning the gap. The CDR3 DNA follows: TGTGCCAGCAGCTTAGCCTCTCAGCCCCAGCATTTT. Protein product: CASSLASQPQHF.

This sequence joins TRBV25-1 and TRBJ2-3; 7 positions match TRBD1. The germline CDR1 and CDR2 sequences are MGHDK and SYGVNS. This CDR3 has 15 residues. The V and J ends lost 2 bases and 4 bases, in that order; junction bases with no gene match: 6. CDR3 in DNA: TGTGCCAGCAGTGAAGGCAGGGGGTGGCCAGATACGCAGTATTTT. The encoded protein is CASSEGRGWPDTQYF. Looking up the rest from reference TRBV25-1 and TRBJ2-3 gives the full variable domain: EADIYQTPRYLVIGTGKKITLECSQTMGHDKMYWYQQDPGMELHLIHYSYGVNSTEKGDLSSESTVSRIRTEHFPLTLESARPSHTSQYLCASSEGRGWPDTQYFGPGTRLTVL.

This clone was counted only a few times. V and J are TRBV30 and TRBJ2-7; D might be TRBD1 (5 bases). Germline CDR1 reads GTSNPN; CDR2 reads SVGIG (reference sequence). This CDR3 contains 14 residues. The V gene lost 2 bases and the J gene lost 0 bases, with 11 bases spanning the gap. For the CDR3, the DNA is TGTGCCTGGAGTCCGGACACGAGCTCCTACGAGCAGTACTTC. This translates into CAWSPDTSSYEQYF.

The chain recombines TRBV6-5 with TRBJ1-1; possible D gene TRBD1, 5 bases. The germline CDR1 and CDR2 sequences are MNHEY and SVGAGI. CDR3 length: 12 amino acids. With 7 bases removed from V and 8 bases from J, the gap between germline ends came to 14 bases. The CDR3 nucleotides read TGTGCCAGCACGAAGGGGCGAGGAGAAGCTTTCTTT. Its translation: CASTKGRGEAFF.

V gene TRBV3-1 (or the pseudogene TRBV3-2) combines with J gene TRBJ2-5, with 9 bases matching TRBD1. The V segment lost 4 bases and the J segment 3 bases; nucleotides outside the gene matches: 6. The CDR3 is 15 residues long. Germline assignment: CDR1 LGHDT and CDR2 YNNKEL (reference sequence). CDR3 residues: CASSPPGQGEETQYF. Here the CDR3 DNA reads TGTGCCAGCAGCCCGCCGGGACAGGGCGAAGAGACCCAGTACTTC.

This sequence joins TRBV7-7 and TRBJ2-7, with TRBD2 matching 7 bases. CDR3 length equals 15 residues. Trimming at V came to 5 bases and at J to 4 bases, leaving 11 bases not matched to a gene. The germline V gene encodes CDR1 SSHAT and CDR2 FNYEAQ (reference sequence). In DNA form, the CDR3 reads TGTGCCAGCAGCCCAGCGGGCGGGGGAGAATACGAGCAGTACTTC. Its protein product is CASSPAGGGEYEQYF. Together with reference TRBV7-7 and TRBJ2-7, the CDR3 gives the full variable domain: GAGVSQSPRYKVTKRGQDVTLRCDPISSHATLYWYQQALGQGPEFLTYFNYEAQPDKSGLPSDRFSAERPEGSISTLTIQRTEQRDSAMYRCASSPAGGGEYEQYFGPGTRLTVT.

This clone was seen ten or more times. V is TRBV3-1 (or the pseudogene TRBV3-2) and J is TRBJ2-2; D is perhaps TRBD1 (6 bases). Germline V gene data show CDR1 as LGHDT and CDR2 as YNNKEL (reference sequence). Deletions cut 0 bases from V and 4 bases from J, with 18 bases between. The CDR3 covers 18 residues. This chain's CDR3 is CASSQDARWGRATGELFF. CDR3 coding DNA: TGTGCCAGCAGCCAAGATGCCCGCTGGGGGCGAGCCACCGGGGAGCTGTTTTTT.

The DNA of the CDR3 is TGTGCCAGCAGGCTAGCGGGGGCCTACGAGCAGTACTTC. This encodes CASRLAGAYEQYF. The genes are TRBV5-5 and TRBJ2-7, with 10 nucleotides matching TRBD2. Germline loops: CDR1 SGHKS, CDR2 YYEKEE (reference sequence). V was pared by 5 bases and J by 2 bases, with 1 base of the junction left unmatched. The CDR3 runs 13 residues.

The chain links TRBV7-9 to TRBJ1-1; D gene ambiguous. V was pared by 5 bases and J by 3 bases, with 19 bases between. The CDR3 length is 16 residues. Per the germline V gene, CDR1 is SEHNR and CDR2 is FQNEAQ (reference sequence). CDR3 sequence reads: CASSMGVRRHDTEAFF. CDR3 coding DNA: TGTGCCAGCAGCATGGGCGTCAGGCGCCACGACACTGAAGCTTTCTTT.

The rearrangement links TRBV30 to TRBJ2-2, with 8 bases identical to TRBD1. This CDR3 has 16 amino acids. V shed 4 bases and J 5 bases; nucleotides not matched to a gene: 12. CDR1 and CDR2 (germline): GTSNPN, SVGIG (reference sequence). Here the CDR3 reads CAWKVRTGLRTGELFF. The CDR3 DNA sequence: TGTGCCTGGAAGGTCCGGACAGGGCTGAGGACCGGGGAGCTGTTTTTT.

The V and J genes are TRBV2 and TRBJ1-2; 10 bases map to TRBD1. The CDR3 consists of 13 residues. V lost 8 bases, J lost 8 bases, and 8 bases stayed unmatched. The germline V gene has CDR1 SNHLY and CDR2 FYNNEI. In nucleotides, the CDR3 is TGTGCCAGCGCTCGACAGGGGGCGGACGGCTACACCTTC. This sequence encodes CASARQGADGYTF.

DNA for the CDR3: TGTGCCAGCAGCCAAGACCGCAGTGGCTACACCTTC. This encodes CASSQDRSGYTF. This chain joins TRBV4-2 and TRBJ1-2, with D unresolved. CDR3 length: 12 residues. With 0 bases removed from V and 7 bases from J, the gap between germline ends came to 6 bases. Germline loops: CDR1 LGHNA, CDR2 YNFKEQ.

This chain joins TRBV29-1 and TRBJ1-4, with 8 nucleotides matching TRBD1. With 4 bases clipped from V and 8 bases from J, the junction kept 6 bases outside the gene matches. The germline V gene has CDR1 SQVTM and CDR2 ANQGSEA. The CDR3 extends over 13 amino acids. The CDR3 is CSVAQGAGEKLFF. The CDR3 nucleotides are TGCAGCGTTGCGCAGGGGGCAGGGGAAAAACTGTTTTTT. Complete variable domain (other parts from reference TRBV29-1 and TRBJ1-4): SAVISQKPSRDICQRGTSLTIQCQVDSQVTMMFWYRQQPGQSLTLIATANQGSEATYESGFVIDKFPISRPNLTFSTLTVSNMSPEDSSIYLCSVAQGAGEKLFFGSGTQLSVL.

The chain links TRBV19 to TRBJ1-6; D is perhaps TRBD1 (5 bases). V was pared by 3 bases and J by 3 bases, with 9 bases between. The length of the CDR3 is 15 residues. The germline V gene encodes CDR1 LNHDA and CDR2 SQIVND (reference sequence). CDR3 sequence (DNA): TGTGCCAGTAGTATTCAGGGACTCTATAATTCACCCCTCCACTTT. It translates to CASSIQGLYNSPLHF.

This sequence joins TRBV11-1 and TRBJ2-5; 7 bases agree with TRBD1. The CDR3 consists of 14 residues. CDR1 is SGHAT and CDR2 is FQDESV in the germline V gene (reference sequence). V dropped 2 bases and J dropped 9; count of bases not matched to a gene: 9. The DNA of the CDR3 is TGTGCCAGCAGCTTATTGGACAGGACAACGGCCCAGTACTTC. Its protein product is CASSLLDRTTAQYF.

This clone was seen a handful of times. The chain has TRBV4-3 and TRBJ1-3; the match to TRBD1 covers 8 bases. This CDR3 contains 16 residues. Germline trimming cut 0 bases from V and 3 bases from J; bases unmatched to any gene: 4. Germline V gene sequence: CDR1 LGHNA, CDR2 YSLEER. CDR3 residues: CASSQDQGALGNTIYF. The CDR3 bases are TGCGCCAGCAGCCAAGATCAGGGGGCGCTTGGAAACACCATATATTTT.